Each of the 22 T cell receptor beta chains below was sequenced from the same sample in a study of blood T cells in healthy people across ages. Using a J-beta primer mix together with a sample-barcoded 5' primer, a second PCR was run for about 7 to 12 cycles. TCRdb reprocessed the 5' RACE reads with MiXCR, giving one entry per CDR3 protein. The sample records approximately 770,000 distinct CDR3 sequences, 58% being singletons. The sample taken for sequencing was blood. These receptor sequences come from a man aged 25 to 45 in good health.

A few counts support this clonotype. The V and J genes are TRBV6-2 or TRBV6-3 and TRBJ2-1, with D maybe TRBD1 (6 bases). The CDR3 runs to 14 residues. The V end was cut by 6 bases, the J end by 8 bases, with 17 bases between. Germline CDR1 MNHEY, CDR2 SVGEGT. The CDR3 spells CASSSSLQGYEQFF. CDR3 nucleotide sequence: TGTGCCAGCAGCTCATCCCTACAGGGCTATGAGCAGTTCTTC.

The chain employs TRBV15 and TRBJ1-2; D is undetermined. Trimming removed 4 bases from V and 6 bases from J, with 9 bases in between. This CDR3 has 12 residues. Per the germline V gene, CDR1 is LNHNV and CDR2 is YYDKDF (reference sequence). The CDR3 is CATSTASDGYTF. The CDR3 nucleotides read TGTGCCACCAGCACCGCCTCGGATGGCTACACCTTC.

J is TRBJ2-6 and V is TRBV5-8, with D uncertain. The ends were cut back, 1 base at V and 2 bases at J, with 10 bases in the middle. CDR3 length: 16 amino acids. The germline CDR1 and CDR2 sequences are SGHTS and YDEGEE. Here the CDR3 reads CASSLYPSTGANVLTF. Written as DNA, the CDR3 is TGTGCCAGCAGCTTGTATCCGAGTACTGGGGCCAACGTCCTGACTTTC. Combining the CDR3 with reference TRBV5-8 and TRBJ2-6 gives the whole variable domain EAGVTQSPTHLIKTRGQQATLRCSPISGHTSVYWYQQALGLGLQFLLWYDEGEERNRGNFPPRFSGRQFPNYSSELNVNALELEDSALYLCASSLYPSTGANVLTFGAGSRLTVL.

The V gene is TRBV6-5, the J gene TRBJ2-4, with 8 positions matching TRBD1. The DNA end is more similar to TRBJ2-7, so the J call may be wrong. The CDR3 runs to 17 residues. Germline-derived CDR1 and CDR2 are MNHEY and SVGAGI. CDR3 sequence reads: CASSYGSNQGAFYEQYF. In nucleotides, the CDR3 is TGTGCCAGCAGTTACGGGTCCAACCAGGGGGCGTTCTACGAGCAGTACTTC.

The CDR3 loop is CATSRGADQETQYF. The CDR3 DNA follows: TGTGCCACCAGCAGAGGGGCAGACCAAGAGACCCAGTACTTC. This chain connects TRBV15 to TRBJ2-5; D ambiguous. Trimming removed 1 base from V and 0 bases from J, with 6 bases in between. CDR3 length: 14 residues. Germline V gene lookup returns CDR1 LNHNV and CDR2 YYDKDF (reference sequence).

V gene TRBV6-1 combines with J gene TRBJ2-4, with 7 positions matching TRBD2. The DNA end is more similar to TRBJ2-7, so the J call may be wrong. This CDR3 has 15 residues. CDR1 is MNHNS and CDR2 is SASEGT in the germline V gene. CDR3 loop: CASVLILAESYEQYF. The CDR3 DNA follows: TGTGCCAGCGTTTTAATCCTAGCGGAATCCTACGAGCAGTACTTC.

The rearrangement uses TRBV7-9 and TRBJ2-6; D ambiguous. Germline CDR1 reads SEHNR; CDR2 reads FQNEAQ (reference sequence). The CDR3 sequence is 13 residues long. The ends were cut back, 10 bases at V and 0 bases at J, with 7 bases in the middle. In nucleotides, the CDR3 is TGTGCCACCGGCGACTCTGGGGCCAACGTCCTGACTTTC. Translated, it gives CATGDSGANVLTF.

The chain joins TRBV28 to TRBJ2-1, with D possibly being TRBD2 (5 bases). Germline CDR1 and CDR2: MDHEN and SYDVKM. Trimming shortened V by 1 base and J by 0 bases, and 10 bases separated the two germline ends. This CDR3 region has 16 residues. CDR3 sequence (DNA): TGTGCCAGCAGTTTATATCAGCGGTCCTCCTACAATGAGCAGTTCTTC. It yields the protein CASSLYQRSSYNEQFF.

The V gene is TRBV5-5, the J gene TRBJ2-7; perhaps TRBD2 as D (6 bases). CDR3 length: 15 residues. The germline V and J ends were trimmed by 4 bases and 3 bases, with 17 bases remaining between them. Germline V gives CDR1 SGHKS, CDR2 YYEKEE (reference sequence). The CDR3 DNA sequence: TGTGCCAGCAGCCCGAGGCGGGGAGGCTTCTACGAGCAGTACTTC. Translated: CASSPRRGGFYEQYF.

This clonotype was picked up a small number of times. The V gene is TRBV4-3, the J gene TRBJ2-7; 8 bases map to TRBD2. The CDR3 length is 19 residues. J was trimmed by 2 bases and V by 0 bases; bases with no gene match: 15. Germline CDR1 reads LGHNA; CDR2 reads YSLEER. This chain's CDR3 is CASSQEKVEQGTSAYEQYF. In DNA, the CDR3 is TGCGCCAGCAGCCAAGAGAAGGTGGAGCAGGGGACTAGTGCCTACGAGCAGTACTTC.

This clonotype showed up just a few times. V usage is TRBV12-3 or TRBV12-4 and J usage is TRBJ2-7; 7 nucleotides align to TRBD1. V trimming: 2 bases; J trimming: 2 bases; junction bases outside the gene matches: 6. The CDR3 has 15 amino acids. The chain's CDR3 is CASSLYGTVAYEQYF. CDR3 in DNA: TGTGCCAGCAGTTTATATGGGACAGTCGCCTACGAGCAGTACTTC.

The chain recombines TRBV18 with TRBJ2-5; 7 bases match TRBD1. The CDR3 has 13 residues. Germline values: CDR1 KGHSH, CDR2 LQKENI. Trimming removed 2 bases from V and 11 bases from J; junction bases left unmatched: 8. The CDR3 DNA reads TGTGCCAGCTCACCAGCAGGGGGACGCCAGCAGTACTTC. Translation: CASSPAGGRQQYF.

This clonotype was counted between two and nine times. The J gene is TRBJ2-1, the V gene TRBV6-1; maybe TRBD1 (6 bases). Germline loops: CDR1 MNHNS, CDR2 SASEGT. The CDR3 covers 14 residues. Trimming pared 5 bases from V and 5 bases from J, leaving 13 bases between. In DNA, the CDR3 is TGTGCCAGCAGTTCCAGGGGAACTGACAATGAGCAGTTCTTC. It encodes CASSSRGTDNEQFF.

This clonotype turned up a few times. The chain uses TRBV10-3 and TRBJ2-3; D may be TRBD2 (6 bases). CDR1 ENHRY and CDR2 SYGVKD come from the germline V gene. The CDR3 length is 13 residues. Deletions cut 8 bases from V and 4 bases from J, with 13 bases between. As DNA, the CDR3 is TGTGCCATCGCGCGGAGGGGCGCAGATACGCAGTATTTT. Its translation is CAIARRGADTQYF.

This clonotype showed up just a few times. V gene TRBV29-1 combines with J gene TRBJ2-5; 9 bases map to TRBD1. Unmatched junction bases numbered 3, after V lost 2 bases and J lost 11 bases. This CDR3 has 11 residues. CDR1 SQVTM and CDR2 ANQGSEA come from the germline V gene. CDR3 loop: CSVETGGVQYF. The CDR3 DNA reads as TGCAGCGTTGAAACAGGGGGCGTGCAGTACTTC.

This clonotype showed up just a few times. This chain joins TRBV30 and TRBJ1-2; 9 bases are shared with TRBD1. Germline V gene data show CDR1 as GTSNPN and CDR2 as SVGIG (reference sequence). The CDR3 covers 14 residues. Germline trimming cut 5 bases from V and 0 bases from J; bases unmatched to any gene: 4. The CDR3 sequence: CAWGGQGSNYGYTF. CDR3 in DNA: TGTGCCTGGGGCGGACAGGGGTCTAACTATGGCTACACCTTC.

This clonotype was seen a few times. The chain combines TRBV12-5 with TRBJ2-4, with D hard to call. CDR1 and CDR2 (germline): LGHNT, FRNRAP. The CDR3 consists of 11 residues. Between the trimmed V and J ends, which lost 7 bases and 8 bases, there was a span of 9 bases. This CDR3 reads CASVRADIQYF. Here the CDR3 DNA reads TGTGCTAGTGTTAGGGCAGACATTCAGTACTTC.

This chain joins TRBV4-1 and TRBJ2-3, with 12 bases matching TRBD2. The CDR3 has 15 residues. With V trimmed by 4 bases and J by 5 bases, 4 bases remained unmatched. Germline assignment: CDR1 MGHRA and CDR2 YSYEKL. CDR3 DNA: TGCGCCAGCAGCCCTAGACTAGCGGGAGAAGATACGCAGTATTTT. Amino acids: CASSPRLAGEDTQYF.

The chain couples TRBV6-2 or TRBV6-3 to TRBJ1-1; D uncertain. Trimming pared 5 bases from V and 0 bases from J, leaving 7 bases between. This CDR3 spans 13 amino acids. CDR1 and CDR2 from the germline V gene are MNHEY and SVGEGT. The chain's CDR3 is CASSNSVNTEAFF. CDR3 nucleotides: TGTGCCAGCAGTAACAGTGTGAACACTGAAGCTTTCTTT.

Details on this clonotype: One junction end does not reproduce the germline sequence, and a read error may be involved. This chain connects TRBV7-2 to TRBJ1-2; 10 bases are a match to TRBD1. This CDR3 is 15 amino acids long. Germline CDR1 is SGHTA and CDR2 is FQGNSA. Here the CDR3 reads CASSTRQGASRGYTF. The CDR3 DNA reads TGTGCCAGCAGCACGCGACAGGGGGCGTCCCGAGGCTACACCTTT.

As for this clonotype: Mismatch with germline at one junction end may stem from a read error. In nucleotides, the CDR3 is TGTGCCACCAGTGGAGGGGCGCGCTATGACTACACCTTC. Amino acids: CATSGGARYDYTF. The chain has TRBV24-1 and TRBJ1-2, with a weak D call TRBD1 (5 bases). The CDR3 consists of 13 residues. Germline CDR1 and CDR2: KGHDR and SFDVKD.

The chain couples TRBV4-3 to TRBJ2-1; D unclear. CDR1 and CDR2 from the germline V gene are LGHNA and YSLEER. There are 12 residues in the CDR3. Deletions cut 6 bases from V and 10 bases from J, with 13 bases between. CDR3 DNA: TGCGCCAGCAGAGAAGCACAGTGCGAGCAGTTCTTC. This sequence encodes CASREAQCEQFF.